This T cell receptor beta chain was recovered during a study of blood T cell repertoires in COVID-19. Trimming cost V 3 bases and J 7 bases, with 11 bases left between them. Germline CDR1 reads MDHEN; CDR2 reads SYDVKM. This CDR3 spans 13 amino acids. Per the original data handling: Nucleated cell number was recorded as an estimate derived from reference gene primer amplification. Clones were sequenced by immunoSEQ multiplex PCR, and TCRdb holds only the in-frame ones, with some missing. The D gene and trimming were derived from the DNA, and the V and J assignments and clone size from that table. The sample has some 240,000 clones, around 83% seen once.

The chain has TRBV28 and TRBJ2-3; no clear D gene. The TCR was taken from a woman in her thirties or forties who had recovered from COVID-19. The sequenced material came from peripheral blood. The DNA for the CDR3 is TGTGCCAGCAGTTTTACGACACCAAATACGCAGTATTTT. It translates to CASSFTTPNTQYF.